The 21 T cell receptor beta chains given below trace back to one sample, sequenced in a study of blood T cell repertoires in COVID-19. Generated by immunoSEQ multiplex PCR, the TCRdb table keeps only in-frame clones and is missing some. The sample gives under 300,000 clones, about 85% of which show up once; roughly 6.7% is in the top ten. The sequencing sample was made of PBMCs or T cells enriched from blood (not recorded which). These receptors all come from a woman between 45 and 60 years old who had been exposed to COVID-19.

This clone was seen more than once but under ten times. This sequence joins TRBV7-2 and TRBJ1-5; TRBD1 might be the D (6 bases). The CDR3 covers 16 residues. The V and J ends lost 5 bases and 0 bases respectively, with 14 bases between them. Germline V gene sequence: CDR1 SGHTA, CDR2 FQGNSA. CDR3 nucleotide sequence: TGTGCCAGCAGCCCCCGAGGGGGGGATAGCAATCAGCCCCAGCATTTT. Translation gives CASSPRGGDSNQPQHF.

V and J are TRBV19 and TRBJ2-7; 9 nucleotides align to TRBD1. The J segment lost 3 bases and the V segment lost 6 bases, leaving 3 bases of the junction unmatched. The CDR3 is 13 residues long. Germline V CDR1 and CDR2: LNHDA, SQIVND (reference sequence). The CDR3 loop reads CASRRQGGYEQYF. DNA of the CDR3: TGTGCCAGTAGACGACAGGGGGGCTACGAGCAGTACTTC.

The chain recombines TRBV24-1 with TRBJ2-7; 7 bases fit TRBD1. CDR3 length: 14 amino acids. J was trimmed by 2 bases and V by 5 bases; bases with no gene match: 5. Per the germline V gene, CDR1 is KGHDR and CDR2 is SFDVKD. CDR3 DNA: TGTGCCACCAGTGCCGGGACAGTGCCCTACGAGCAGTACTTC. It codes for CATSAGTVPYEQYF.

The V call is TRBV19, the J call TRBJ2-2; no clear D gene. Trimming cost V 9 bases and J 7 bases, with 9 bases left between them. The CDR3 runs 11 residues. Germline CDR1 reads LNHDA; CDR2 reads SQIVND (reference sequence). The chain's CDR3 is CASRLGGELFF. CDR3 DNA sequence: TGTGCCAGCCGTCTCGGCGGGGAGCTGTTTTTT.

CDR3 loop: CASSWASTYNEQFF. CDR3 bases: TGTGCCAGCAGCTGGGCGTCCACCTACAATGAGCAGTTCTTC. This chain links TRBV11-2 with TRBJ2-1; D is undetermined. Trimming removed 4 bases at V and 2 bases at J, with 9 bases between. The germline gives CDR1 SGHAT, CDR2 FQNNGV. The CDR3 runs to 14 residues.

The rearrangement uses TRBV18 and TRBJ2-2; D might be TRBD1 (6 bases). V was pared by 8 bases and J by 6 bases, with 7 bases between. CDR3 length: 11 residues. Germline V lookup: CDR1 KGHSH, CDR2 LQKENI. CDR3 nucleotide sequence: TGTGCCAGCGAGGGGGCCGGGGAGCTGTTTTTT. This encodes CASEGAGELFF. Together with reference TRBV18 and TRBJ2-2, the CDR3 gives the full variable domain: NAGVMQNPRHLVRRRGQEARLRCSPMKGHSHVYWYRQLPEEGLKFMVYLQKENIIDESGMPKERFSAEFPKEGPSILRIQQVVRGDSAAYFCASEGAGELFFGEGSRLTVL.

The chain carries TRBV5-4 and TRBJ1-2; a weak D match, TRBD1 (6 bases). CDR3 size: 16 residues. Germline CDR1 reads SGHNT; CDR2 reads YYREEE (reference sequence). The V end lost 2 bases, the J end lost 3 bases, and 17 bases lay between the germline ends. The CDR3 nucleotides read TGTGCCAGCAGCTTAAGGGGGACCCCCTCTGACTATGGCTACACCTTC. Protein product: CASSLRGTPSDYGYTF.

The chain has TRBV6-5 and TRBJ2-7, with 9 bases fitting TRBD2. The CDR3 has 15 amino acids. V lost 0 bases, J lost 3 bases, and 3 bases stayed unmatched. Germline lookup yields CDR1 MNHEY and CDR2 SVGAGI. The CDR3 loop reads CASSYSSGGLYEQYF. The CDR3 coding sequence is TGTGCCAGCAGTTACTCTAGCGGGGGTCTCTACGAGCAGTACTTC.

The CDR3: CASSQDVTGRAGATQYF. The CDR3 DNA reads as TGCGCCAGCAGCCAAGATGTTACCGGGCGGGCCGGTGCCACGCAGTATTTT. The chain employs TRBV4-3 and TRBJ2-3, with D maybe TRBD2 (5 bases). The CDR3 loop spans 17 amino acids. Germline CDR1 reads LGHNA; CDR2 reads YSLEER. V was clipped by 0 bases and J by 9 bases, with 22 bases between them.

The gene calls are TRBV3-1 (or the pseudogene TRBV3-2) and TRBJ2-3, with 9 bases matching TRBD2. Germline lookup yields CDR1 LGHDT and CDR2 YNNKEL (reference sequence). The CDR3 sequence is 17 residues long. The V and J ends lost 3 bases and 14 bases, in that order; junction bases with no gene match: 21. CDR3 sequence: CASSQDPGLGAGGLAYF. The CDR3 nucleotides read TGTGCCAGCAGCCAGGACCCGGGGCTAGGAGCGGGGGGCCTAGCGTATTTT.

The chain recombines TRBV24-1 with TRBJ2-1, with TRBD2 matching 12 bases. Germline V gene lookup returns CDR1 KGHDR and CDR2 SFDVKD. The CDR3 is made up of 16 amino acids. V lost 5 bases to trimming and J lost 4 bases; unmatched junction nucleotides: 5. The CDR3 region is CATSGRLAGAYNEQFF. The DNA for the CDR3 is TGTGCCACCAGTGGCCGACTAGCGGGGGCTTACAATGAGCAGTTCTTC.

CDR3 nucleotide sequence: TGTGCCAGCAGCTTGGGAGCGAGCGGGGGTTACAATGAGCAGTTCTTC. This translates into CASSLGASGGYNEQFF. The chain joins TRBV5-4 to TRBJ2-1; 8 bases are a match to TRBD2. J lost 4 bases, V lost 0 bases, and 6 bases had no gene match. This CDR3 has 16 amino acids. The germline V gene has CDR1 SGHNT and CDR2 YYREEE (reference sequence).

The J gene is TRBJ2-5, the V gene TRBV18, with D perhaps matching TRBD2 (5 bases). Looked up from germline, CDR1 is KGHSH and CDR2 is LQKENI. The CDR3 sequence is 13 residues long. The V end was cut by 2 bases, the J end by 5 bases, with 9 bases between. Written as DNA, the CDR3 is TGTGCCAGCTCACCAATGGGCGGGGAGACCCAGTACTTC. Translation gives CASSPMGGETQYF.

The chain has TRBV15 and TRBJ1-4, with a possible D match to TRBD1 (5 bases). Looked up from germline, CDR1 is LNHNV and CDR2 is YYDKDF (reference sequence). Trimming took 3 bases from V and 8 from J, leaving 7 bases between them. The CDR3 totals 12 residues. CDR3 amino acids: CATSRTDEKLFF. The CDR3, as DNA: TGTGCCACCAGCAGGACAGACGAAAAACTGTTTTTT.

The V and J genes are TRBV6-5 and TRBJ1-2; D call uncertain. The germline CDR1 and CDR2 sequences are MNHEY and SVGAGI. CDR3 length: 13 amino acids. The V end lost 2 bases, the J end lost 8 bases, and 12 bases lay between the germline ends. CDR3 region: CASSYVSEGGYTF. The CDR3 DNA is TGTGCCAGCAGTTACGTGAGCGAGGGAGGCTACACCTTC.

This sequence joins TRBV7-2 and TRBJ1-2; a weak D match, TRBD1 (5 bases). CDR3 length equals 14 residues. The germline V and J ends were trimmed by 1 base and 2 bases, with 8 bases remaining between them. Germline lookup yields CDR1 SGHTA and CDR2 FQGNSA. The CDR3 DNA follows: TGTGCCAGCAGCTTAGGTCCAGGGAACTATGGCTACACCTTC. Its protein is CASSLGPGNYGYTF.

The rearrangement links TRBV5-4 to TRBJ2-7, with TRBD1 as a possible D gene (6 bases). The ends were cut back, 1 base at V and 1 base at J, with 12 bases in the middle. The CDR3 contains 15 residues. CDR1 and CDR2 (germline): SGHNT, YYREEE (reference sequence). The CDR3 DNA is TGTGCCAGCAGCTTGACCGGACAGCATTCCTACGAGCAGTACTTC. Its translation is CASSLTGQHSYEQYF.

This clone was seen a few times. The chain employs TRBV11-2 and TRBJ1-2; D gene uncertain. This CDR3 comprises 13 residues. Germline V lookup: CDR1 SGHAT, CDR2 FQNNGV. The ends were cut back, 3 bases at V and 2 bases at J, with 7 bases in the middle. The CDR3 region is CASSLDWNYGYTF. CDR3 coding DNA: TGTGCCAGCAGCTTGGACTGGAACTATGGCTACACCTTC.

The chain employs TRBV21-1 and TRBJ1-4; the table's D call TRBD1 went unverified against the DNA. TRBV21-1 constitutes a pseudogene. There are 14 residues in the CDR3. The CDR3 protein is CASSPRQGLEKLFF. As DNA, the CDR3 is TGTGCCAGCAGCCCTCGACAGGGTCTGGAAAAACTGTTTTTT.

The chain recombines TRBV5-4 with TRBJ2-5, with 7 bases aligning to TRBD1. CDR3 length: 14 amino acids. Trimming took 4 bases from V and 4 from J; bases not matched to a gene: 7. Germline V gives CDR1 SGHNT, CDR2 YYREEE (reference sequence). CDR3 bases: TGTGCCAGCAGCCATCCCGGGACAGTAGAGACCCAGTACTTC. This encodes CASSHPGTVETQYF.

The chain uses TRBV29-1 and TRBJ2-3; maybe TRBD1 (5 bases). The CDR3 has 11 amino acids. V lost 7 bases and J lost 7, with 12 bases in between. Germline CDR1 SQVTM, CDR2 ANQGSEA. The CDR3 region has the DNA TGCAGCGGGGGCTCGGTTAATACGCAGTATTTT. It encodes CSGGSVNTQYF.